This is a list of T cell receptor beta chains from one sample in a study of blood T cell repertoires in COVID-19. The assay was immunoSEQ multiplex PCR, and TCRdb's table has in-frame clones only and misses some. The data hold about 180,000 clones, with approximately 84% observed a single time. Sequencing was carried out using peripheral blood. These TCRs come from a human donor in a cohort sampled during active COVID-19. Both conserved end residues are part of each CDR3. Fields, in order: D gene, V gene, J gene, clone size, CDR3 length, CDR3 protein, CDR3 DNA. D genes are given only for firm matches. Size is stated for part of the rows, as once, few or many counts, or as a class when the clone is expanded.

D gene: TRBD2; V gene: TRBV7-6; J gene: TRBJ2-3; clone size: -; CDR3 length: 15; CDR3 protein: CASSLGRGGTDTQYF; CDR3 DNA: TGTGCCAGCAGCTTAGGTCGGGGAGGGACAGATACGCAGTATTTT
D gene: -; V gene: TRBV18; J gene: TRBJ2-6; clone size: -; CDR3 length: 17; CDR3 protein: CASSPRLQSSGANVLTF; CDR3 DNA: TGTGCCAGCTCACCCCGGTTACAGAGCTCTGGGGCCAACGTCCTGACTTTC
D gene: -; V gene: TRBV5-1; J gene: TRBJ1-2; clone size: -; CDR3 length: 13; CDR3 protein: CASSLLSVDGYTF; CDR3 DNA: TGCGCCAGCAGCTTGTTGAGCGTTGATGGCTACACCTTC
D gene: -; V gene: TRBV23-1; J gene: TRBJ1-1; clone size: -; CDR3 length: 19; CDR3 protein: CASSQSGQGWYFMNTEAFF; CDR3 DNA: TGCGCCAGCAGTCAATCTGGGCAGGGGTGGTATTTCATGAACACTGAAGCTTTCTTT
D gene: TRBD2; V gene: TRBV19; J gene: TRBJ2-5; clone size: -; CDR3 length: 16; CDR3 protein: CASSPWTSGGAETQYF; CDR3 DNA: TGTGCCAGTAGTCCGTGGACTAGCGGGGGGGCAGAGACCCAGTACTTC
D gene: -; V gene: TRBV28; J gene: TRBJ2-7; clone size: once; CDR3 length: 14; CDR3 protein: CASSLLGPYYEQYF; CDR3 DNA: TGTGCCAGCAGTCTTCTGGGGCCGTACTACGAGCAGTACTTC
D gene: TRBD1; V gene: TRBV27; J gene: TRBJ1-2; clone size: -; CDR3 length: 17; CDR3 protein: CASSPRITGGGIYGYTF; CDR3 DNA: TGTGCCAGCAGTCCAAGGATTACAGGGGGCGGAATCTATGGCTACACCTTC
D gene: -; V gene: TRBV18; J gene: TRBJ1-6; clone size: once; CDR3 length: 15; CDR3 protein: CASSPEGLANSPLHF; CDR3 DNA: TGTGCCAGCTCACCTGAGGGTTTAGCGAATTCACCCCTCCACTTT
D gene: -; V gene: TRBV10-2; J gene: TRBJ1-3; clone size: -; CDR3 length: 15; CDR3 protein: CASSDGGASGNTIYF; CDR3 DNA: TGCGCCAGCAGTGACGGGGGAGCCTCTGGAAACACCATATATTTT
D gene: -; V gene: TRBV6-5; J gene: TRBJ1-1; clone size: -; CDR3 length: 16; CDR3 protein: CASSYRRGARDAEAFF; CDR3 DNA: TGTGCCAGCAGTTACCGTCGGGGGGCCCGGGACGCCGAAGCTTTCTTT
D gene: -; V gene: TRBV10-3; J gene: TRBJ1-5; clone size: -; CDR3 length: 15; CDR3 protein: CAISEEQGGNQPQHF; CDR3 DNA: TGTGCCATCAGTGAGGAACAGGGTGGCAATCAGCCCCAGCATTTT
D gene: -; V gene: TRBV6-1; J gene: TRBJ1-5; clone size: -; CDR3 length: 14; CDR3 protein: CASSEQNSNQPQHF; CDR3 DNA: TGTGCCAGCAGTGAACAGAATAGCAATCAGCCCCAGCATTTT
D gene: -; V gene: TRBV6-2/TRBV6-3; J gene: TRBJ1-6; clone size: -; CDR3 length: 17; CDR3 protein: CASSYSRNRFSKSPLHF; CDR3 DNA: TGTGCCAGCAGTTACTCGAGGAACCGCTTCTCTAAATCACCCCTCCACTTT
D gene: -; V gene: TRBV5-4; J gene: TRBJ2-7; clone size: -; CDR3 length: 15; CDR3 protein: CASSLEAGQKYEQYF; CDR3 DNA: TGTGCCAGCAGCTTGGAGGCGGGACAGAAGTACGAGCAGTACTTC
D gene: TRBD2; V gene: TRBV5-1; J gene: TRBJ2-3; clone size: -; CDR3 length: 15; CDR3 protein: CASRGGGAGTDTQYF; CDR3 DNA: TGCGCCAGCAGGGGCGGGGGGGCAGGCACAGATACGCAGTATTTT
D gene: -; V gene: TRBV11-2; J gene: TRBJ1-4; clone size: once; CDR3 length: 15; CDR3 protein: CASSWVGGTFEKLFF; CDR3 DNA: TGTGCCAGCAGCTGGGTCGGGGGGACGTTTGAAAAACTGTTTTTT
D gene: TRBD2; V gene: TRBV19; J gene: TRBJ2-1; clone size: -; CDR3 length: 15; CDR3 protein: CASNPLAGGISEQFF; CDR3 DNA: TGTGCCAGTAACCCCCTAGCGGGGGGGATATCTGAGCAGTTCTTC
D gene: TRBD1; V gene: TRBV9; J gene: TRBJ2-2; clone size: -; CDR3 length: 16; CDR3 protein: CASSPPGQGRTGELFF; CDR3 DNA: TGTGCCAGCAGCCCACCGGGACAGGGGAGGACCGGGGAGCTGTTTTTT
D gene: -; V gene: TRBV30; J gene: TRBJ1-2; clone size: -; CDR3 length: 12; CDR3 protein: CAGRQNIYGYTF; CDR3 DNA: TGTGCCGGTCGACAGAATATTTATGGCTACACCTTC
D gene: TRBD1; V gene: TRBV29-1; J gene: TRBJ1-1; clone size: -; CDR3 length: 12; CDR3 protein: CSVQGAPTEAFF; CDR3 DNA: TGCAGCGTACAGGGGGCGCCCACTGAAGCTTTCTTT
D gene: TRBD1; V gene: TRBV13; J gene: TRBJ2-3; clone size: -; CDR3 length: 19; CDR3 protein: CASSLGIGGWDSHTDTQYF; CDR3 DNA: TGTGCCAGCAGCTTAGGTATCGGTGGGTGGGACAGCCACACAGATACGCAGTATTTT
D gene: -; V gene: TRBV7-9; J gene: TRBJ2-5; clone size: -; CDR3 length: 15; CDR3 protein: CASSLAGPSQETQYF; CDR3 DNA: TGTGCCAGCAGCTTAGCGGGGCCCTCCCAAGAGACCCAGTACTTC
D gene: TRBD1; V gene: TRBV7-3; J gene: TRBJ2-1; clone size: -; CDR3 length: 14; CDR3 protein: CASSTNRGYNEQFF; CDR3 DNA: TGTGCCAGCAGCACAAACAGGGGCTACAATGAGCAGTTCTTC
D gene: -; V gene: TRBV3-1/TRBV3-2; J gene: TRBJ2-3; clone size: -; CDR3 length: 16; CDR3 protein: CASSQEGGHSTDTQYF; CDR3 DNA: TGTGCCAGCAGCCAAGAGGGGGGGCACTCCACAGATACGCAGTATTTT
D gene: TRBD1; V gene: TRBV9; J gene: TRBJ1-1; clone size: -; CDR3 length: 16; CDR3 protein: CASSASGGVGNTEAFF; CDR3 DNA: TGTGCCAGCAGCGCCTCAGGGGGCGTAGGGAACACTGAAGCTTTCTTT
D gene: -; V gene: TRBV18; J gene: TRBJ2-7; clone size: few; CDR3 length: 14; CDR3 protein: CASSPTGSSYEQYF; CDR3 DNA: TGTGCCAGCTCACCCACAGGTAGTAGCTACGAGCAGTACTTC
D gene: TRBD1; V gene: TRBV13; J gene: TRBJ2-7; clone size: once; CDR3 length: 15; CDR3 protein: CASSPDRGIPYEQYF; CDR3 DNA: TGTGCCAGCAGCCCCGACAGGGGTATCCCCTACGAGCAGTACTTC
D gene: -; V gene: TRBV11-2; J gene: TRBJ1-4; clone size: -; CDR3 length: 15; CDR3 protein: CASSLGAGRNEKLFF; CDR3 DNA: TGTGCCAGCAGCTTAGGTGCAGGGAGGAATGAAAAACTGTTTTTT
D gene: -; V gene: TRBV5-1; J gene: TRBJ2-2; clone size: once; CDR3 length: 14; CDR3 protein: CASSSGANTGELFF; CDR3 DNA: TGCGCCAGCAGCTCGGGGGCGAACACCGGGGAGCTGTTTTTT
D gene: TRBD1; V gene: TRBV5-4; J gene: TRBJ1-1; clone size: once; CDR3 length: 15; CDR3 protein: CASSVAGTGWAEAFF; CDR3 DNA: TGTGCCAGCAGCGTCGCCGGGACAGGGTGGGCTGAAGCTTTCTTT
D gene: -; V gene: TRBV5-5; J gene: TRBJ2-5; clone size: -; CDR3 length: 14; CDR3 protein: CASSFATAQETQYF; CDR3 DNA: TGTGCCAGCAGCTTTGCAACAGCCCAAGAGACCCAGTACTTC
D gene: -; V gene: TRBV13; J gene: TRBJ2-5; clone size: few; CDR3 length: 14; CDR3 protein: CASSEAGAGETQYF; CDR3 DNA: TGTGCCAGCAGCGAAGCAGGGGCAGGGGAGACCCAGTACTTC
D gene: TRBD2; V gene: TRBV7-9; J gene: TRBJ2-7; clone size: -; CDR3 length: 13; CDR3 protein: CASVAGGPGEQYF; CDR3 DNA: TGTGCCAGCGTAGCGGGGGGGCCGGGCGAGCAGTACTTC
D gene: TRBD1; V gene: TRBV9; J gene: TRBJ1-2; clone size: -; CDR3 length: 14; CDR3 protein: CASSPMTGERGYTF; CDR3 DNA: TGTGCCAGCAGCCCCATGACAGGGGAACGCGGCTACACCTTC